These 29 T cell receptor beta chains originate from one sample sequenced in a study of neurological immune-mediated disorders. From the 5' RACE reads, TCRdb called clonotypes with MiXCR, one entry per CDR3 protein. This table holds tens of thousands of distinct CDR3 sequences, approximately 10% found once. Material for sequencing was PBMCs. Receptors were obtained from a woman aged 40 to 50 with HTLV-1-associated myelopathy (HAM/TSP).

Many counts were recorded for this clonotype. The chain links TRBV12-3 or TRBV12-4 to TRBJ1-2; D uncertain. Trimming pared 5 bases from V and 0 bases from J, leaving 4 bases between. CDR3 length: 12 amino acids. The CDR3, as DNA: TGTGCCAGCAGTATAACTAACTATGGCTACACCTTC. Amino acids: CASSITNYGYTF.

This clonotype showed up many times. The chain couples TRBV2 to TRBJ2-7; either TRBD1 or TRBD2 may supply D (6 bases each). V was cut by 1 base and J by 3 bases, with 13 bases left in between. This CDR3 region has 15 residues. Germline assignment: CDR1 SNHLY and CDR2 FYNNEI. CDR3 DNA: TGTGCCAGCAGTGAAGTCGGGGGCCGATACTACGAGCAGTACTTC. It codes for CASSEVGGRYYEQYF.

This chain uses TRBV3-1 with TRBJ2-7; D tentatively fits TRBD1 or TRBD2 (5 bases each). The CDR3 sequence is 15 residues long. Germline CDR1 reads LGHDT; CDR2 reads YNNKEL (reference sequence). The ends were cut back, 2 bases at V and 1 base at J, with 12 bases in the middle. As DNA, the CDR3 is TGTGCCAGCAGCCAAAGTGGGGACCGGTCCTACGAGCAGTACTTC. Protein sequence: CASSQSGDRSYEQYF.

At least ten counts were recorded for this clonotype. This chain joins TRBV6-6 and TRBJ1-5; tentatively, D is TRBD1 (6 bases). The CDR3 is 17 residues long. Germline CDR1 MNHNY, CDR2 SVGAGI (reference sequence). V was clipped by 6 bases and J by 3 bases, with 21 bases between them. The CDR3 reads CASRNTAGGSDNQPQHF. As DNA, the CDR3 is TGTGCCAGCAGAAACACGGCCGGGGGCTCGGACAATCAGCCCCAGCATTTT.

This clonotype has ten or more counts. The gene calls are TRBV6-6 and TRBJ1-6, with D maybe TRBD1 (6 bases). V lost 0 bases, J lost 11 bases, and 26 bases lay in between. The germline gives CDR1 MNHNY, CDR2 SVGAGI (reference sequence). The CDR3 has 19 residues. Here the CDR3 DNA reads TGTGCCAGCAGTTACTCCCCCACCTGGACAGCTTCCTTCGAAACACCCCTCCACTTT. As protein: CASSYSPTWTASFETPLHF.

This clonotype appeared many times. The chain is built from TRBV10-3 and TRBJ1-2, with a weak D call TRBD1 (5 bases). Trimming removed 3 bases from V and 3 bases from J, with 11 bases in between. CDR1 and CDR2 from the germline V gene are ENHRY and SYGVKD. The CDR3 totals 14 residues. The CDR3 region has the DNA TGTGCCATCAGTGACCGCAGGGCCCACTATGGCTACACCTTC. Translation gives CAISDRRAHYGYTF.

This clonotype was detected ten times or more. The chain carries TRBV5-1 and TRBJ1-5, with D possibly matching TRBD1 (5 bases). This CDR3 is built from 15 residues. Germline assignment: CDR1 SGHRS and CDR2 YFSETQ. The V end was cut by 3 bases, the J end by 6 bases, with 16 bases between. DNA for the CDR3: TGCGCCAGCAGCTGGGGACCGGACGGTGGTCAGCCCCAGCATTTT. It codes for CASSWGPDGGQPQHF.

This clonotype was recorded at least ten times. The chain carries TRBV7-8 and TRBJ1-1; possibly TRBD1 for D (5 bases). In germline, CDR1 is SGHVS, CDR2 FQNEAQ. CDR3 length: 13 amino acids. V was clipped by 0 bases and J by 4 bases, with 6 bases between them. CDR3 protein: CASSLAQGTEAFF. The CDR3 DNA follows: TGTGCCAGCAGCTTAGCGCAGGGCACTGAAGCTTTCTTT.

To note about this clonotype: A junction boundary mismatches the germline segment, possibly from a read error. The rearrangement joins TRBV11-2 to TRBJ1-3, with 8 bases aligning to TRBD1. CDR1 and CDR2 (germline): SGHAT, FQNNGV. The CDR3 runs to 15 residues. The CDR3 DNA is TGTGCCAACAGCGCCGACAGGGGCTCTGGAAACACCATATATTTT. This encodes CANSADRGSGNTIYF.

This clonotype has just a few counts. The chain carries TRBV18 and TRBJ2-5; D is unclear. The germline V gene encodes CDR1 KGHSH and CDR2 LQKENI. With 0 bases removed from V and 5 bases from J, the gap between germline ends came to 7 bases. This CDR3 contains 13 residues. The CDR3 coding sequence is TGTGCCAGCTCACCACCGGTTGTGGAGACCCAGTACTTC. This gives the protein CASSPPVVETQYF. The full variable domain, in which reference TRBV18 and TRBJ2-5 provide the parts outside the CDR3, is NAGVMQNPRHLVRRRGQEARLRCSPMKGHSHVYWYRQLPEEGLKFMVYLQKENIIDESGMPKERFSAEFPKEGPSILRIQQVVRGDSAAYFCASSPPVVETQYFGPGTRLLVL.

This clonotype came up many times. The V gene is TRBV5-1, the J gene TRBJ2-5; no clear D gene. The CDR3 is made up of 14 amino acids. Looked up from germline, CDR1 is SGHRS and CDR2 is YFSETQ. V was cut by 0 bases and J by 7 bases, with 13 bases left in between. This CDR3 reads CASSLGQVDGTQYF. In nucleotides, the CDR3 is TGCGCCAGCAGCTTGGGTCAGGTTGACGGGACCCAGTACTTC.

This clonotype was observed at least ten times. This chain uses TRBV29-1 with TRBJ2-2, with D uncertain. CDR1 and CDR2 from the germline V gene are SQVTM and ANQGSEA. Trimming removed 5 bases from V and 2 bases from J, with 6 bases in between. This CDR3 is built from 12 residues. CDR3 bases: TGCAGCGTTTCCCAAAACACCGGGGAGCTGTTTTTT. Protein: CSVSQNTGELFF.

This clonotype was picked up many times. The V and J genes are TRBV6-2 or TRBV6-3 and TRBJ2-5; a weak D match, TRBD1 (5 bases). This CDR3 comprises 13 residues. V lost 2 bases to trimming and J lost 5 bases, with 9 bases between them. CDR1 is MNHEY, CDR2 SVGEGT, per germline. CDR3 sequence reads: CASSYDRTETQYF. The CDR3 DNA reads as TGTGCCAGCAGTTACGACAGAACGGAGACCCAGTACTTC.

This clonotype has a count of ten or more. This chain joins TRBV20-1 and TRBJ2-3; the D gene is possibly TRBD2 (7 bases). Per the germline V gene, CDR1 is DFQATT and CDR2 is SNEGSKA (reference sequence). Trimming took 6 bases from V and 4 from J, leaving 17 bases between them. This CDR3 has 14 amino acids. The CDR3 nucleotides read TGCAGTGCAGTAGGGGGGGCCGTGTCAGATACGCAGTATTTT. Residues: CSAVGGAVSDTQYF.

Ten or more counts support this clonotype. The chain couples TRBV11-2 to TRBJ2-4; 8 bases fit TRBD1. Looked up from germline, CDR1 is SGHAT and CDR2 is FQNNGV. With 5 bases clipped from V and 0 bases from J, the junction kept 9 bases outside the gene matches. This CDR3 contains 17 residues. CDR3 DNA sequence: TGTGCCAGCAGCCGGACAGGGATTCCCCTAGCCAAAAACATTCAGTACTTC. Protein: CASSRTGIPLAKNIQYF.

Only a few counts were recorded for this clonotype. This chain connects TRBV18 to TRBJ2-7; D possibly corresponds to TRBD1 (5 bases). This CDR3 is built from 13 residues. Germline V gene data show CDR1 as KGHSH and CDR2 as LQKENI. V lost 4 bases, J lost 4 bases, and 11 bases lay in between. The CDR3 protein is CASSRPGYYEQYF. In DNA form, the CDR3 reads TGTGCCAGCTCACGCCCAGGGTATTACGAGCAGTACTTC.

This clonotype has at least ten counts. In DNA, the CDR3 is TGTGCCAGCAGCTTAGCCCCTAGCGGGGGCTACGATACGCAGTATTTT. Its protein is CASSLAPSGGYDTQYF. The genes are TRBV7-2 and TRBJ2-3; 10 nucleotides agree with TRBD2. The CDR3 is 16 residues long. Germline CDR1 is SGHTA and CDR2 is FQGNSA. Losses at the gene ends were 0 bases for V and 6 bases for J; bases not matched to a gene: 6.

The V gene is TRBV5-1, the J gene TRBJ2-3; D perhaps matches TRBD2 (6 bases). Germline V gene lookup returns CDR1 SGHRS and CDR2 YFSETQ. The CDR3 has 14 residues. The germline V and J ends were trimmed by 3 bases and 1 base, with 9 bases remaining between them. Written as DNA, the CDR3 is TGCGCCAGCAGCTGGGACTCAGGCACAGATACGCAGTATTTT. This gives the protein CASSWDSGTDTQYF.

This clonotype was recorded many times. The V gene is TRBV5-1, the J gene TRBJ2-7; the D is unclear. CDR3 length: 14 amino acids. Germline loops: CDR1 SGHRS, CDR2 YFSETQ. V lost 0 bases to trimming and J lost 3 bases, with 10 bases between them. CDR3 nucleotides: TGCGCCAGCAGCTTGGTTTCCGGTTACTACGAGCAGTACTTC. It specifies CASSLVSGYYEQYF.

This sequence joins TRBV6-2 or TRBV6-3 and TRBJ2-7; perhaps TRBD1 as D (5 bases). V was cut by 6 bases and J by 9 bases, with 21 bases left in between. CDR3 length: 14 residues. Looked up from germline, CDR1 is MNHEY and CDR2 is SVGEGT. For the CDR3, the DNA is TGTGCCAGCAGCCGCCTTCCGATACTTCAGGGGCAGTACTTC. It codes for CASSRLPILQGQYF.

This clonotype was counted ten times or more. The genes are TRBV20-1 and TRBJ2-3; 10 nucleotides align to TRBD2. The junction had 6 bases not matched to a gene; V was cut back by 8 bases and J by 1 base. This CDR3 has 14 amino acids. Germline loops: CDR1 DFQATT, CDR2 SNEGSKA (reference sequence). CDR3 DNA sequence: TGCAGTTACCTCACTAGCGGGGGCACAGATACGCAGTATTTT. Protein sequence: CSYLTSGGTDTQYF.

This clonotype was seen only a few times. This chain uses TRBV4-3 with TRBJ2-7; TRBD1 might be the D (6 bases). The germline gives CDR1 LGHNA, CDR2 YSLEER. The CDR3 extends over 16 amino acids. V was shortened by 0 bases and J by 1 base, with 13 bases between the two germline ends. The CDR3 loop is CASSQDRGTRSYEQYF. Here the CDR3 DNA reads TGCGCCAGCAGCCAAGACAGGGGAACTCGTTCCTACGAGCAGTACTTC.

This clonotype has ten or more counts. The V call is TRBV27, the J call TRBJ2-3; the match to TRBD2 covers 15 bases. The length of the CDR3 is 16 residues. Germline loops: CDR1 MNHEY, CDR2 SMNVEV (reference sequence). V lost 5 bases and J lost 6; bases outside the gene matches: 6. CDR3: CASSPRTSGGGDTQYF. CDR3 in DNA: TGTGCCAGCAGTCCCAGGACTAGCGGGGGGGGGGATACGCAGTATTTT.

This clonotype was detected many times. The chain joins TRBV6-2 or TRBV6-3 to TRBJ2-3, with TRBD2 matching 7 bases. The germline V gene encodes CDR1 MNHEY and CDR2 SVGEGT. The CDR3 is 16 amino acids. J gave up 0 bases and V 2 bases, and 5 bases lay outside the gene matches. CDR3 region: CASSYHTGGSTDTQYF. CDR3 DNA sequence: TGTGCCAGCAGTTACCATACCGGGGGGAGCACAGATACGCAGTATTTT.

This clonotype was observed many times. The chain uses TRBV4-1 and TRBJ2-3; D gene unclear. The CDR3 runs 15 residues. CDR1 MGHRA and CDR2 YSYEKL come from the germline V gene. The V end was cut by 1 base, the J end by 1 base, with 9 bases between. For the CDR3, the DNA is TGCGCCAGCAGCCAAGTCCTTCCGGGCACAGATACGCAGTATTTT. Residues: CASSQVLPGTDTQYF.

In this sample, this clonotype turned up many times. The chain combines TRBV20-1 with TRBJ2-3, with a weak D call TRBD1 (6 bases). The germline V gene encodes CDR1 DFQATT and CDR2 SNEGSKA (reference sequence). V was shortened by 3 bases and J by 5 bases, with 18 bases between the two germline ends. There are 15 residues in the CDR3. CDR3 residues: CSASPWGQSQDTQYF. DNA of the CDR3: TGCAGTGCTAGTCCATGGGGGCAGTCCCAAGATACGCAGTATTTT.

In its sample, this clonotype was seen many times. The CDR3, as DNA: TGTGCCAGCAGTTACAGCGGAACAGCCTATGGCTACACCTTC. Its protein is CASSYSGTAYGYTF. This chain connects TRBV6-5 to TRBJ1-2; D remains unclear. The germline CDR1 and CDR2 sequences are MNHEY and SVGAGI. The germline V and J ends were trimmed by 2 bases and 4 bases, with 11 bases remaining between them. The CDR3 spans 14 residues.

The J gene is TRBJ1-1, the V gene TRBV7-6; D is possibly TRBD1 (5 bases). The CDR3 is 15 amino acids. Germline CDR1 reads SGHVS; CDR2 reads FNYEAQ. V was pared by 1 base and J by 0 bases, with 9 bases between. In DNA form, the CDR3 reads TGTGCCAGCAGCTTAGGAGGGGCCCTGAACACTGAAGCTTTCTTT. Its protein product is CASSLGGALNTEAFF.

This clonotype was seen ten or more times. V and J are TRBV10-3 and TRBJ2-7, with 8 bases aligning to TRBD2. Losses at the gene ends were 10 bases for V and 3 bases for J; bases not matched to a gene: 11. In germline, CDR1 is ENHRY, CDR2 SYGVKD. The CDR3 runs to 14 residues. CDR3 sequence reads: CATRMERGLYEQYF. CDR3 in DNA: TGTGCCACTAGAATGGAGCGGGGGCTCTACGAGCAGTACTTC.